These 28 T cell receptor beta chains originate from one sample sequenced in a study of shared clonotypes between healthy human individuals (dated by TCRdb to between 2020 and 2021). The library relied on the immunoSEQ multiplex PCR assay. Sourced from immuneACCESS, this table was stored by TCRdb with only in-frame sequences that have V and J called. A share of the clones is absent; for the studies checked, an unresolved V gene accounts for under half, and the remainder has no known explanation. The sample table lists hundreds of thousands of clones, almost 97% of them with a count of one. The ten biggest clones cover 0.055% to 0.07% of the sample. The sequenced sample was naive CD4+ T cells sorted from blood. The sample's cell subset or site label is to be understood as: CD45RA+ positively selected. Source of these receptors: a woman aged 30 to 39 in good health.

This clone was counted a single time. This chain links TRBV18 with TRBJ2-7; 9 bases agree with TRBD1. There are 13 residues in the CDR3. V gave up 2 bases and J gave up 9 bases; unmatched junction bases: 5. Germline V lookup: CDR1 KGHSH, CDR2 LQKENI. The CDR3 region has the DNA TGTGCCAGCTCACCAGCGGACAGGGGCGGGCAGTACTTC. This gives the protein CASSPADRGGQYF.

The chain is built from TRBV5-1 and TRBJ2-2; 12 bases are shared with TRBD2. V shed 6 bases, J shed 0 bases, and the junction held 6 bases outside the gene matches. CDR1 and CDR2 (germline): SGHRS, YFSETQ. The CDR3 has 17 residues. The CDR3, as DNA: TGCGCCAGCAAGACTAGCGGGAGACCCACGAACACCGGGGAGCTGTTTTTT. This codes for CASKTSGRPTNTGELFF.

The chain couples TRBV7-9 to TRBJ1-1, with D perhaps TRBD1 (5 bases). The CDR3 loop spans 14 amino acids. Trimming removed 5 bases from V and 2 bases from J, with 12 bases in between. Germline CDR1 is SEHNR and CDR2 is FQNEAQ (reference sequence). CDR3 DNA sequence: TGTGCCAGCAGCAGGACAACAGGTAACACTGAAGCTTTCTTT. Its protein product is CASSRTTGNTEAFF.

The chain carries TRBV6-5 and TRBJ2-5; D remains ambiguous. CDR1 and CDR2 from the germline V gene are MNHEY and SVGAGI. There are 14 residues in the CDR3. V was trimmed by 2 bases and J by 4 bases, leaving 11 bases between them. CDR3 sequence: CASSYAARAETQYF. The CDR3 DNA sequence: TGTGCCAGCAGTTACGCGGCTAGGGCAGAGACCCAGTACTTC.

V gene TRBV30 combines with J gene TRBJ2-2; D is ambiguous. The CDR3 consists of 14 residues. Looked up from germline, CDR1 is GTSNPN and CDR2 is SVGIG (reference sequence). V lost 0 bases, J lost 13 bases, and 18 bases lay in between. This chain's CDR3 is CAWSVWTPGSGLFF. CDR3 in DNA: TGTGCCTGGAGTGTGTGGACCCCAGGTAGTGGGCTGTTTTTT. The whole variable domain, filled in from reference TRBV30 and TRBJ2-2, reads SQTIHQWPATLVQPVGSPLSLECTVEGTSNPNLYWYRQAAGRGLQLLFYSVGIGQISSEVPQNLSASRPQDRQFILSSKKLLLSDSGFYLCAWSVWTPGSGLFFGEGSRLTVL.

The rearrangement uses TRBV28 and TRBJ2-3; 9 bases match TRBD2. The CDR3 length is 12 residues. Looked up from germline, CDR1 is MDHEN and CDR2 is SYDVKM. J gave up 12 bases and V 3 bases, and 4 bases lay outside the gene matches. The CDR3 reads CASSFLAGIQYF. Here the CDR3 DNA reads TGTGCCAGCAGTTTCCTAGCGGGAATTCAGTATTTT.

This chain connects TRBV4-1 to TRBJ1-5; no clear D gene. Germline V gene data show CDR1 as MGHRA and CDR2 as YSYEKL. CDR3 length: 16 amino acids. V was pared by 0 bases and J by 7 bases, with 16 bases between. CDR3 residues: CASSQEVSGVGQPQHF. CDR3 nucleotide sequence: TGCGCCAGCAGCCAAGAAGTTAGCGGGGTTGGCCAGCCCCAGCATTTT.

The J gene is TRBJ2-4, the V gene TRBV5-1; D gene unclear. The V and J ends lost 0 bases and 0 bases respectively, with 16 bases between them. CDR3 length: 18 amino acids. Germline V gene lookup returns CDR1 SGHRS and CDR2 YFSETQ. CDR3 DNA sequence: TGCGCCAGCAGCTTGGCTTTTGGCAGGCGACTAGCCAAAAACATTCAGTACTTC. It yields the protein CASSLAFGRRLAKNIQYF.

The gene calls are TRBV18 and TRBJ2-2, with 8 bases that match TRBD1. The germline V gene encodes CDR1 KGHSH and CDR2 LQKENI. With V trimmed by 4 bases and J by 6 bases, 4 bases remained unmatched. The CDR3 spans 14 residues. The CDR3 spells CASSRTGRAGELFF. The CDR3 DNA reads TGTGCCAGCTCACGGACAGGGAGAGCCGGGGAGCTGTTTTTT.

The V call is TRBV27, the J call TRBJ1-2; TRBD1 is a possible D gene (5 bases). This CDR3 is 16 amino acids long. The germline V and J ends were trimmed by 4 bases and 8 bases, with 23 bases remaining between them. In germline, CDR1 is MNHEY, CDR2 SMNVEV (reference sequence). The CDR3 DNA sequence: TGTGCCAGCAGTTCCCCCTCCGTTGTCGGGGCGATCGGCTACACCTTC. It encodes CASSSPSVVGAIGYTF.

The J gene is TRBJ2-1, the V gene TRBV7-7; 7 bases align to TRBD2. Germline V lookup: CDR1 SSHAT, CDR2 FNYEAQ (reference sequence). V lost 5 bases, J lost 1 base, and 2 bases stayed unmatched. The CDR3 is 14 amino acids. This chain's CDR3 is CASSRAGSYNEQFF. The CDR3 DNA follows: TGTGCCAGCAGCCGAGCGGGGTCCTACAATGAGCAGTTCTTC. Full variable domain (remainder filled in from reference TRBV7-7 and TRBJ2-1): GAGVSQSPRYKVTKRGQDVTLRCDPISSHATLYWYQQALGQGPEFLTYFNYEAQPDKSGLPSDRFSAERPEGSISTLTIQRTEQRDSAMYRCASSRAGSYNEQFFGPGTRLTVL.

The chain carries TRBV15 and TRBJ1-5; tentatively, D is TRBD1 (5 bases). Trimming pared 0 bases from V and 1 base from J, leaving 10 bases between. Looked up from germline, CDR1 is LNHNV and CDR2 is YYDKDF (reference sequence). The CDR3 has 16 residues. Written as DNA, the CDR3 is TGTGCCACCAGCAGAGACTACCGGGACAGCAATCAGCCCCAGCATTTT. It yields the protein CATSRDYRDSNQPQHF.

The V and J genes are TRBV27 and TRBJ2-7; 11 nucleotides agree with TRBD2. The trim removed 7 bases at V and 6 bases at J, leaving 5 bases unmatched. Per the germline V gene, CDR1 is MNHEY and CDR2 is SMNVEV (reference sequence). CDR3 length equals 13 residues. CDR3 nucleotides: TGTGCCAGCAAGGGACTAGCGGCCCTCGAGCAGTACTTC. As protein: CASKGLAALEQYF.

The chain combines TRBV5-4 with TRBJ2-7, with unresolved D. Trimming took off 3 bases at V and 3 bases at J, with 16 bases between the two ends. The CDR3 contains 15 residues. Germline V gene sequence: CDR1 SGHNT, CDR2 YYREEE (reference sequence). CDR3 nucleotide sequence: TGTGCCAGCAGCTACCCCCCCGGGTCGGGCTACGAGCAGTACTTC. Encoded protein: CASSYPPGSGYEQYF.

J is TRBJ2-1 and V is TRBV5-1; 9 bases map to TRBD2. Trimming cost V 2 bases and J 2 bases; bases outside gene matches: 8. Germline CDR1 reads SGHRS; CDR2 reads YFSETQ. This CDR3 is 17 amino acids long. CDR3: CASSFQVLAGPYNEQFF. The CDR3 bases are TGCGCCAGCAGCTTCCAAGTCCTAGCGGGACCCTACAATGAGCAGTTCTTC.

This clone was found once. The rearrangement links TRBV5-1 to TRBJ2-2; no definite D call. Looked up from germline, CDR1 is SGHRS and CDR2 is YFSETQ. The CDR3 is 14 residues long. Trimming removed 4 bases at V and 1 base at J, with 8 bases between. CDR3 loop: CASSPRENTGELFF. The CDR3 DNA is TGCGCCAGCAGCCCCCGCGAGAACACCGGGGAGCTGTTTTTT.

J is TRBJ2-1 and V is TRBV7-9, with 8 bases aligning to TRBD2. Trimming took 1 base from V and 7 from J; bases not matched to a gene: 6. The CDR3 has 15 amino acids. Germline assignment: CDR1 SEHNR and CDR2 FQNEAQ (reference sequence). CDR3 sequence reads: CASSLVGTRTNEQFF. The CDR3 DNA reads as TGTGCCAGCAGCTTAGTAGGGACTAGGACAAATGAGCAGTTCTTC.

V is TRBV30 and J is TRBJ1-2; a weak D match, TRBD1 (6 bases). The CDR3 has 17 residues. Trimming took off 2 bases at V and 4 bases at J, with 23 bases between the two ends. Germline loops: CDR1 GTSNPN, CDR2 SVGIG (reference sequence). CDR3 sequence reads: CAWSPGGAGDAPYGYTF. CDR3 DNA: TGTGCCTGGAGTCCTGGGGGGGCAGGGGATGCCCCCTATGGCTACACCTTC. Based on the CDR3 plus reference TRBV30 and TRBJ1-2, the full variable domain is SQTIHQWPATLVQPVGSPLSLECTVEGTSNPNLYWYRQAAGRGLQLLFYSVGIGQISSEVPQNLSASRPQDRQFILSSKKLLLSDSGFYLCAWSPGGAGDAPYGYTFGSGTRLTVV.

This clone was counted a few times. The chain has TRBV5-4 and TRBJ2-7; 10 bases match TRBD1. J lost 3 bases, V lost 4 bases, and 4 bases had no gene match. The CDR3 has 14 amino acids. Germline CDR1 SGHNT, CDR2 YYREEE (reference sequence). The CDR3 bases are TGTGCCAGCAGCCCCCGGGACAGGGGCTACGAGCAGTACTTC. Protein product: CASSPRDRGYEQYF.

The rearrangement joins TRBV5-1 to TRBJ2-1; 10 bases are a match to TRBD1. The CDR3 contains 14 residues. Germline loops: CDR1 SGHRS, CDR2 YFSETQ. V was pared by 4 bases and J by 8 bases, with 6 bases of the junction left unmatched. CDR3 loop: CASSKRTGGDEQFF. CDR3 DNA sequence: TGCGCCAGCAGCAAAAGGACAGGGGGGGATGAGCAGTTCTTC.

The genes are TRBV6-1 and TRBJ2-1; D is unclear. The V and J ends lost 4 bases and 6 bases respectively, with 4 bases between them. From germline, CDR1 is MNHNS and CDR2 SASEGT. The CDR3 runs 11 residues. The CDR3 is CASSASNEQFF. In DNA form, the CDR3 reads TGTGCCAGCAGTGCCAGCAATGAGCAGTTCTTC.

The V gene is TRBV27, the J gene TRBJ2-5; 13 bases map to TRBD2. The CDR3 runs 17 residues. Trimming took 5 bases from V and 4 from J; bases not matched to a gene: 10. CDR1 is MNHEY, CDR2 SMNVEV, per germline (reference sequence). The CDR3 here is CASSPLAGGARGETQYF. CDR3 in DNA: TGTGCCAGCAGTCCACTAGCGGGAGGGGCAAGGGGAGAGACCCAGTACTTC.

This CDR3 is CASTSGPSTYEQYF. In nucleotides, the CDR3 is TGTGCCAGCACTAGCGGGCCGTCAACCTACGAGCAGTACTTC. This chain links TRBV6-1 with TRBJ2-7; TRBD2 matches 8 bases. V shed 7 bases, J shed 2 bases, and the junction held 7 bases outside the gene matches. Germline V gene data show CDR1 as MNHNS and CDR2 as SASEGT. This CDR3 region has 14 residues.

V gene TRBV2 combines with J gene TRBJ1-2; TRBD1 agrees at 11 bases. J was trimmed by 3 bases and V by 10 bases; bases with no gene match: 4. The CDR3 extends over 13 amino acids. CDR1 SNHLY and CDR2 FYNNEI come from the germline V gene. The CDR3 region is CATGQGADYGYTF. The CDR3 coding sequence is TGTGCCACTGGACAGGGGGCGGACTATGGCTACACCTTC.

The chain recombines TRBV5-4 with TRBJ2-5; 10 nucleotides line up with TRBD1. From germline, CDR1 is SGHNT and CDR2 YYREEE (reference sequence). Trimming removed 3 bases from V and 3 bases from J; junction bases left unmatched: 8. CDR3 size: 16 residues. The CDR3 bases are TGTGCCAGCAGCTCTTGGAGGGGACAGGGGAAAGAGACCCAGTACTTC. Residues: CASSSWRGQGKETQYF.

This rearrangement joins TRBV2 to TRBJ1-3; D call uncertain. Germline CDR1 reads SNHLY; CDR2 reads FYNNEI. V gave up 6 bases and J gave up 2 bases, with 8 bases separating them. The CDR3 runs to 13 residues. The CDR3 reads CASRVGPGNTIYF. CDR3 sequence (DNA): TGTGCCAGCAGGGTAGGCCCTGGAAACACCATATATTTT.

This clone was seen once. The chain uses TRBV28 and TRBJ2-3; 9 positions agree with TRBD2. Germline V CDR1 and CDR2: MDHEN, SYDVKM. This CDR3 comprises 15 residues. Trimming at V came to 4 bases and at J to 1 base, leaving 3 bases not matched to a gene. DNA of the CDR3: TGTGCCAGCAGTTCCCCTAGCGGGGGCACAGATACGCAGTATTTT. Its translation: CASSSPSGGTDTQYF.

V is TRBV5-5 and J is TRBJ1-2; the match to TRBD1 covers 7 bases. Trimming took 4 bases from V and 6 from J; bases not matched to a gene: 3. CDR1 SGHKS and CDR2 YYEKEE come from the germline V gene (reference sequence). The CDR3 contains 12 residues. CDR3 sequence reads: CASSIGTDGYTF. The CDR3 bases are TGTGCCAGCAGCATTGGGACAGATGGCTACACCTTC. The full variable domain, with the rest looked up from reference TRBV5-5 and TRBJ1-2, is DAGVTQSPTHLIKTRGQQVTLRCSPISGHKSVSWYQQVLGQGPQFIFQYYEKEERGRGNFPDRFSARQFPNYSSELNVNALLLGDSALYLCASSIGTDGYTFGSGTRLTVV.